The 25 T cell receptor beta chains listed next were all sequenced from one sample in a study of T cells in Graves' hyperthyroidism and ophthalmopathy. Amplification targeted TCR beta CDR3 regions from RNA transcripts. TCR CDR3 underwent first-round RT-PCR with the HTBI primer set. A single record per CDR3 protein comes from TCRdb applying MiXCR to the multiplex PCR reads. The repertoire has roughly 93,000 distinct CDR3 sequences, over 50% of them found once; the top ten carry 27%. Sequencing input: blood. All receptors come from a woman aged 40 to 50 with Graves' hyperthyroidism.

The chain carries TRBV20-1 and TRBJ2-7; D may be TRBD2 (6 bases). CDR3 length: 13 amino acids. Trimming pared 6 bases from V and 2 bases from J, leaving 14 bases between. CDR1 DFQATT and CDR2 SNEGSKA come from the germline V gene (reference sequence). The CDR3 reads CSAAGTETYEQYF. CDR3 DNA sequence: TGCAGTGCGGCCGGGACTGAAACCTACGAGCAGTACTTC.

The sample holds many counts of this clonotype. The V gene is TRBV20-1, the J gene TRBJ2-2; no firm D call. With 1 base removed from V and 0 bases from J, the gap between germline ends came to 3 bases. Germline-derived CDR1 and CDR2 are DFQATT and SNEGSKA (reference sequence). This CDR3 is 13 amino acids long. The CDR3 is CSARGPNTGELFF. In nucleotides, the CDR3 is TGCAGTGCTAGAGGGCCGAACACCGGGGAGCTGTTTTTT.

This clonotype has at least ten counts. This chain uses TRBV7-8 with TRBJ2-6, with D possibly being TRBD2 (6 bases). Between the trimmed V and J ends, which lost 2 bases and 2 bases, there was a span of 22 bases. Germline CDR1 is SGHVS and CDR2 is FQNEAQ. The length of the CDR3 is 20 residues. The CDR3 loop is CASSLRVKGLLNAGANVLTF. CDR3 bases: TGTGCCAGCAGCTTAAGGGTGAAGGGACTCCTCAACGCTGGGGCCAACGTCCTGACTTTC.

For this clonotype: One end of the junction is discordant with germline, which a read error may explain. This chain joins TRBV25-1 and TRBJ2-7; D is undetermined. The CDR3 has 16 residues. CDR1 and CDR2 from the germline V gene are MGHDK and SYGVNS. CDR3 protein: CASSDVTSWSVYEQCF. As DNA, the CDR3 is TGTGCCAGCAGTGACGTGACCAGCTGGAGCGTTTACGAGCAGTGCTTC.

This clonotype has at least ten counts. The V and J genes are TRBV9 and TRBJ2-5; TRBD1 agrees at 8 bases. Losses at the gene ends were 2 bases for V and 5 bases for J; bases not matched to a gene: 14. This CDR3 is 17 amino acids long. Germline CDR1 is SGDLS and CDR2 is YYNGEE. CDR3 in amino acids: CASSVGPSGQVLETQYF. CDR3 in DNA: TGTGCCAGCAGCGTGGGGCCCTCGGGACAGGTTTTGGAGACCCAGTACTTC.

The table lists this clonotype with a few counts. The chain recombines TRBV7-3 with TRBJ2-5; 10 positions agree with TRBD2. Unmatched junction bases numbered 8, after V lost 6 bases and J lost 7 bases. The CDR3 contains 14 residues. Germline V CDR1 and CDR2: SGHTA, FQGTGA. The CDR3 nucleotides read TGTGCCAGCAGTGGGACTAGCGAAGTACCGACCCAGTACTTC. It translates to CASSGTSEVPTQYF.

This rearrangement joins TRBV7-9 to TRBJ2-5; a weak D match, TRBD1 (6 bases). Germline CDR1 is SEHNR and CDR2 is FQNEAQ (reference sequence). The CDR3 consists of 16 residues. V was trimmed by 5 bases and J by 2 bases, leaving 18 bases between them. The CDR3 DNA is TGTGCCAGCAGCCGAACAGGGTCTGAAGCACAAGAGACCCAGTACTTC. It codes for CASSRTGSEAQETQYF.

CDR3: CSVEVQIYGYTF. In DNA, the CDR3 is TGCAGCGTTGAAGTCCAAATTTATGGCTACACCTTC. The chain carries TRBV29-1 and TRBJ1-2; D not certain. V lost 1 base and J lost 5, with 8 bases in between. The CDR3 runs 12 residues. CDR1 and CDR2 from the germline V gene are SQVTM and ANQGSEA.

This clonotype was seen many times. The rearrangement links TRBV28 to TRBJ1-2; D is ambiguous. CDR1 and CDR2 from the germline V gene are MDHEN and SYDVKM. The CDR3 covers 12 residues. V was cut by 6 bases and J by 1 base, with 6 bases left in between. This CDR3 reads CASSPNNYGYTF. The CDR3 coding sequence is TGTGCCAGCAGCCCCAATAACTATGGCTACACCTTC.

The V call is TRBV7-9, the J call TRBJ1-2; no reliable D call. CDR1 and CDR2 (germline): SEHNR, FQNEAQ (reference sequence). The germline V and J ends were trimmed by 0 bases and 5 bases, with 13 bases remaining between them. The CDR3 spans 15 residues. CDR3 region: CASSLAMESPYGYTF. The CDR3 DNA reads as TGTGCCAGCAGCTTAGCGATGGAGAGCCCGTATGGCTACACCTTC.

This clonotype was recorded many times. J is TRBJ2-7 and V is TRBV9; D gene unclear. The germline V and J ends were trimmed by 2 bases and 3 bases, with 6 bases remaining between them. Germline values: CDR1 SGDLS, CDR2 YYNGEE. The CDR3 loop spans 12 amino acids. CDR3 coding DNA: TGTGCCAGCAGCGTGGGCGGCTACGAGCAGTACTTC. Amino acids: CASSVGGYEQYF.

Turning to this clonotype: A single base separates this from a much larger clone, so it may be a read error. The rearrangement joins TRBV10-3 to TRBJ2-7; D is unclear. Per germline, CDR1 ENHRY and CDR2 SYGVKD. V lost 5 bases, J lost 0 bases, and 11 bases lay in between. This CDR3 has 14 amino acids. The CDR3 spells CAISPARISYEQYF. For the CDR3, the DNA is TGTGCCATCAGTCCCGCCAGGATCTCCTACGAGCAGTACTTC.

The table lists this clonotype with many counts. J is TRBJ1-2 and V is TRBV20-1; D gene unclear. Trimming removed 1 base at V and 0 bases at J, with 3 bases between. Germline V lookup: CDR1 DFQATT, CDR2 SNEGSKA (reference sequence). The length of the CDR3 is 12 residues. The CDR3 sequence: CSARVTNYGYTF. The CDR3 nucleotides are TGCAGTGCTAGAGTCACTAACTATGGCTACACCTTC.

Regarding this clonotype: A clone one base away is much larger, so this may be a read error. This chain joins TRBV12-3 or TRBV12-4 and TRBJ1-5; TRBD1 might be the D (6 bases). The ends were cut back, 0 bases at V and 8 bases at J, with 20 bases in the middle. The CDR3 is 17 amino acids. CDR3 sequence reads: CASSLAGAGLTPKPQHF. DNA of the CDR3: TGTGCCAGCAGTTTAGCGGGGGCAGGGTTGACCCCAAAGCCCCAGCATTTT.

About this clonotype itself: A read error is possible here, since a much larger clone lies one base away. The chain joins TRBV7-3 to TRBJ2-3; maybe TRBD2 (6 bases). Trimming pared 2 bases from V and 6 bases from J, leaving 12 bases between. CDR3 length equals 14 residues. Germline V gives CDR1 SGHTA, CDR2 FQGTGA. CDR3 DNA: TGTGCCAGCAGCTTATTTAGCGGAGATGATACGCAGTATTTT. It encodes CASSLFSGDDTQYF.

This clonotype was recorded at least ten times. The chain employs TRBV7-8 and TRBJ1-1, with a tentative D call TRBD1 (5 bases). Germline loops: CDR1 SGHVS, CDR2 FQNEAQ. Trimming stripped 6 bases from V and 1 base from J, with 15 bases between. This CDR3 region has 15 residues. The CDR3, as DNA: TGTGCCAGCAGTCCTGCGGCTGGACAGAACACTGAAGCTTTCTTT. Translation gives CASSPAAGQNTEAFF.

The chain links TRBV2 to TRBJ1-5; 8 bases line up with TRBD1. After removal of 6 bases from V and 5 bases from J, the junction contained 6 bases not matched to a gene. CDR1 is SNHLY and CDR2 is FYNNEI in the germline V gene. There are 14 residues in the CDR3. In DNA, the CDR3 is TGTGCCAGCAGGAAGGACAGGGCTCATCAGCCCCAGCATTTT. Translated, it gives CASRKDRAHQPQHF.

This clonotype occurred many times. The V and J genes are TRBV7-8 and TRBJ1-1, with D possibly matching TRBD1 (6 bases). CDR1 and CDR2 (germline): SGHVS, FQNEAQ. V dropped 6 bases and J dropped 2 bases, with 13 bases sitting between them. This CDR3 region has 14 residues. The CDR3 region is CASSFDRTNTEAFF. The CDR3 DNA reads TGTGCCAGCAGTTTCGACAGGACTAACACTGAAGCTTTCTTT. The full variable domain, in which reference TRBV7-8 and TRBJ1-1 provide the parts outside the CDR3, is GAGVSQSPRYKVAKRGQDVALRCDPISGHVSLFWYQQALGQGPEFLTYFQNEAQLDKSGLPSDRFFAERPEGSVSTLKIQRTQQEDSAVYLCASSFDRTNTEAFFGQGTRLTVV.

The chain employs TRBV6-1 and TRBJ1-4, with TRBD1 matching 9 bases. The CDR3 extends over 14 amino acids. Germline CDR1 reads MNHNS; CDR2 reads SASEGT. The trim removed 6 bases at V and 8 bases at J, leaving 7 bases unmatched. Written as DNA, the CDR3 is TGTGCCAGCAGACGGACAGGGGCCGAGGAAAAACTGTTTTTT. It is translated as CASRRTGAEEKLFF.

The chain has TRBV7-2 and TRBJ1-5, with D unresolved. Per germline, CDR1 SGHTA and CDR2 FQGNSA. The CDR3 sequence is 14 residues long. V lost 3 bases to trimming and J lost 11 bases, with 17 bases between them. CDR3 DNA: TGTGCCAGCAGCTTGGTGGGAGGGCAAGAGACCCAGCATTTT. It specifies CASSLVGGQETQHF.

This clonotype came up a few times. A read error may explain this, as a much larger clone is one base away. This rearrangement joins TRBV12-3 or TRBV12-4 to TRBJ1-2; no clear D. V was shortened by 2 bases and J by 2 bases, with 9 bases between the two germline ends. This CDR3 is built from 14 residues. The chain's CDR3 is CASSLLRRNYGYTF. CDR3 nucleotide sequence: TGTGCCAGCAGTTTACTAAGAAGGAACTATGGCTACACCTTC.

CDR3 region: CSLEISVYEQYF. CDR3 bases: TGCAGCTTGGAAATTAGCGTCTACGAGCAGTACTTC. The V gene is TRBV29-1, the J gene TRBJ2-7, with D possibly matching TRBD2 (5 bases). Germline CDR1 reads SQVTM; CDR2 reads ANQGSEA. The CDR3 has 12 amino acids. With 8 bases removed from V and 3 bases from J, the gap between germline ends came to 14 bases.

The V and J genes are TRBV7-2 and TRBJ1-1, with D unresolved. Germline-derived CDR1 and CDR2 are SGHTA and FQGNSA. Trimming took 6 bases from V and 1 from J, leaving 15 bases between them. This CDR3 has 15 amino acids. The CDR3 sequence: CASSFSSRTNTEAFF. DNA for the CDR3: TGTGCCAGCAGTTTTTCATCTAGGACGAACACTGAAGCTTTCTTT.

The V gene is TRBV5-1, the J gene TRBJ1-2; 7 nucleotides match TRBD1. The CDR3 runs 14 residues. In germline, CDR1 is SGHRS, CDR2 YFSETQ. Germline trimming cut 5 bases from V and 4 bases from J; bases unmatched to any gene: 8. CDR3 protein: CASSEGAPSYGYTF. The CDR3 DNA reads TGCGCCAGCAGTGAGGGGGCGCCCAGCTATGGCTACACCTTC.

This clonotype came up once. Mismatch with germline at one junction end may stem from a read error. The J gene is TRBJ1-4, the V gene TRBV7-3; tentative D call: TRBD1 (6 bases). Germline assignment: CDR1 SGHTA and CDR2 FQGTGA. The CDR3 covers 8 residues. The CDR3 spells CASSSTGF. The CDR3 DNA is TGTGCCAGCAGCTCGACAGGTTTT.